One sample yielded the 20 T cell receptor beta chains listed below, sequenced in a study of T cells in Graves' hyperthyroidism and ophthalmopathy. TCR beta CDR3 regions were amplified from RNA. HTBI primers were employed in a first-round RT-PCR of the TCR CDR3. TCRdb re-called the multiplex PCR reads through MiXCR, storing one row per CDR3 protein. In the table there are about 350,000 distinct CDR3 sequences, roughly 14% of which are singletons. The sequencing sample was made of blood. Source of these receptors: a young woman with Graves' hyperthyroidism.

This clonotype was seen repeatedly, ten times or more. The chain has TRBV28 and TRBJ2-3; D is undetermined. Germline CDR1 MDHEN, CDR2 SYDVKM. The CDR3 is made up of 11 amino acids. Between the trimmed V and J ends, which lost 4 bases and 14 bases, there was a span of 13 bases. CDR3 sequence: CASSSTAGWYF. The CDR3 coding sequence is TGTGCCAGCAGTTCAACCGCCGGATGGTATTTT.

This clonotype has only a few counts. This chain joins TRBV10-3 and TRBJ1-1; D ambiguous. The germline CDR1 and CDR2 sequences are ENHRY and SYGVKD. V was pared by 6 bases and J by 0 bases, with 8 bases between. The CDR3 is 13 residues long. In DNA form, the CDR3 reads TGTGCCATCAGCCAGGATATGAACACTGAAGCTTTCTTT. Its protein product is CAISQDMNTEAFF.

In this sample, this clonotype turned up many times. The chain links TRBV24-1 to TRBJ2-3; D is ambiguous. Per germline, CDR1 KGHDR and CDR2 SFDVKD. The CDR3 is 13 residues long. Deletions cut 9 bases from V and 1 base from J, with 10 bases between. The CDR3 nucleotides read TGTGCCACCGCGAACCGGGGCACAGATACGCAGTATTTT. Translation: CATANRGTDTQYF.

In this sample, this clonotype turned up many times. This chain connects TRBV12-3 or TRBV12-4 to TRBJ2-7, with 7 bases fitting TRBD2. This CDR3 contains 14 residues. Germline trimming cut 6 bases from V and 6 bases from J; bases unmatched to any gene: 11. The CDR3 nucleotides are TGTGCCAGCAGAATGGGGGGGAAAGGAGGCGAGCAGTACTTC. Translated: CASRMGGKGGEQYF.

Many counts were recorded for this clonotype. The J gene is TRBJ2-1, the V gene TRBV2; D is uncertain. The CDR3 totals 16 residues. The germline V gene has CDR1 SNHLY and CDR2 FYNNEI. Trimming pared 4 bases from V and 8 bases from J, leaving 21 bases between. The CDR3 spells CASSVEVGDSRDEQFF. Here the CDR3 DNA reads TGTGCCAGCAGTGTCGAAGTTGGAGATTCCCGGGATGAGCAGTTCTTC.

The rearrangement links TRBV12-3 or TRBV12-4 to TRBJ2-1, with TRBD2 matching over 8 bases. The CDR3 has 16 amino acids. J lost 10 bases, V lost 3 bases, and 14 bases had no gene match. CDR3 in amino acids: CASSLGTRIGKGEQFF. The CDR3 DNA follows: TGTGCCAGCAGTTTGGGGACTAGAATTGGGAAAGGAGAGCAGTTCTTC.

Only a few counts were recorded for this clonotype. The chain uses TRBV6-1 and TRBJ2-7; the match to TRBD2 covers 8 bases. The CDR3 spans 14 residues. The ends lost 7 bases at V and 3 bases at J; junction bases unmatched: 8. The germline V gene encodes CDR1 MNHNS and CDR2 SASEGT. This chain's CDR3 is CASTLSGLGYEQYF. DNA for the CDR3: TGTGCCAGCACTCTCTCGGGACTAGGCTACGAGCAGTACTTC.

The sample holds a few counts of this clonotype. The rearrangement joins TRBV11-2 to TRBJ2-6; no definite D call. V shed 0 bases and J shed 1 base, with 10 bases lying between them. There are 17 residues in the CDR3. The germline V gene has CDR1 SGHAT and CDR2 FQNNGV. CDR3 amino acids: CASSLDQSFSGANVLTF. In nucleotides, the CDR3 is TGTGCCAGCAGCTTAGATCAATCCTTTTCTGGGGCCAACGTCCTGACTTTC.

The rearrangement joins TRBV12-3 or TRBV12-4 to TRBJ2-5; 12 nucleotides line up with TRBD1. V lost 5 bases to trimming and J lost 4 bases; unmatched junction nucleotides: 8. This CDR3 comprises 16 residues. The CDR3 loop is CASSTKGQGALETQYF. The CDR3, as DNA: TGTGCCAGCAGTACCAAGGGACAGGGGGCTTTAGAGACCCAGTACTTC.

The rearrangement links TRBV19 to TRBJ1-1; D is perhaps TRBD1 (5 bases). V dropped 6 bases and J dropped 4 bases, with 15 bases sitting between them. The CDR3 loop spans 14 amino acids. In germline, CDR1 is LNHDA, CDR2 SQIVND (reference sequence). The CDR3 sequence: CASSAPGQSTEAFF. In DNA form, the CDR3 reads TGTGCCAGTAGCGCCCCAGGGCAGAGCACTGAAGCTTTCTTT.

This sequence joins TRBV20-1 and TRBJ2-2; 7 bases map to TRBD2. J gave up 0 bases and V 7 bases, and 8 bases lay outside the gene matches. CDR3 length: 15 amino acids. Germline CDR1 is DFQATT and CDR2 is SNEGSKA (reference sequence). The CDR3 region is CSVPTSRPNTGELFF. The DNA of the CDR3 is TGCAGTGTCCCGACTAGCCGACCGAACACCGGGGAGCTGTTTTTT.

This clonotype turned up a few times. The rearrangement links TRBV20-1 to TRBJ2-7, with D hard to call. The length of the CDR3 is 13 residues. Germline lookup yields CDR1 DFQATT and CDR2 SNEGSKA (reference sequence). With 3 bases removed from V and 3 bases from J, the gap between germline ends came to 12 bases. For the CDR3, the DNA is TGCAGTGCTAGGATGCCCCCTGGCTACGAGCAGTACTTC. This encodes CSARMPPGYEQYF.

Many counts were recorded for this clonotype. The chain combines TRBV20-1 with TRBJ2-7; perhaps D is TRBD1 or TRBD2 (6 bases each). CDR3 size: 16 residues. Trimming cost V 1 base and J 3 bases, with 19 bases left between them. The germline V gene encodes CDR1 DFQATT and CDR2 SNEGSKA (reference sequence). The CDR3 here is CSARGGGTHNNYEQYF. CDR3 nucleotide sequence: TGCAGTGCTAGAGGAGGGGGGACCCACAACAACTACGAGCAGTACTTC.

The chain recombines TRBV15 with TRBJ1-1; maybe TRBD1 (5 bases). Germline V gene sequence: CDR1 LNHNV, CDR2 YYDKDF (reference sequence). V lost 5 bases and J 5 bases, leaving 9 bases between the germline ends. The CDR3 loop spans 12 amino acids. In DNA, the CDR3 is TGTGCCACCAGCGGTGACAGAACTGAAGCTTTCTTT. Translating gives CATSGDRTEAFF.

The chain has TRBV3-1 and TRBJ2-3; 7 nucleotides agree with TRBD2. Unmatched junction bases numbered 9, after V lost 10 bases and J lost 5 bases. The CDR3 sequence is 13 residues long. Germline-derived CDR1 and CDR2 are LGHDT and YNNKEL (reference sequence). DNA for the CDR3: TGTGCCACCGGCGGACTAGGAGTAGATACGCAGTATTTT. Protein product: CATGGLGVDTQYF.

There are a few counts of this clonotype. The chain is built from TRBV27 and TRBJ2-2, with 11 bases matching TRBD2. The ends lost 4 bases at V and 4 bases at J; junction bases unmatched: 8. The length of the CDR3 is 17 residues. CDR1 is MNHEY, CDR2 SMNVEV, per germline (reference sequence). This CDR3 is CASSSRLAGLGTGELFF. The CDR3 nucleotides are TGTGCCAGCAGTTCCCGACTAGCGGGATTAGGCACCGGGGAGCTGTTTTTT.

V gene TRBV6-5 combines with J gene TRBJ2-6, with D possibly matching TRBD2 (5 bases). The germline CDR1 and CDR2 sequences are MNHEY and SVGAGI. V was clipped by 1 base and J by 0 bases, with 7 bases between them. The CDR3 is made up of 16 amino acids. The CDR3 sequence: CASSYFGDSGANVLTF. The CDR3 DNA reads TGTGCCAGCAGTTACTTCGGGGACTCTGGGGCCAACGTCCTGACTTTC.

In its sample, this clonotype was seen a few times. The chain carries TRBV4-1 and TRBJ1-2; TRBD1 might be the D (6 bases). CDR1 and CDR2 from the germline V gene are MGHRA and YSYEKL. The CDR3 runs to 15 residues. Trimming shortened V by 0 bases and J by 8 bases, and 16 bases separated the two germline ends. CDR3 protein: CASSQEWQGQWGYTF. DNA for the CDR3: TGCGCCAGCAGCCAAGAATGGCAGGGGCAATGGGGCTACACCTTC.

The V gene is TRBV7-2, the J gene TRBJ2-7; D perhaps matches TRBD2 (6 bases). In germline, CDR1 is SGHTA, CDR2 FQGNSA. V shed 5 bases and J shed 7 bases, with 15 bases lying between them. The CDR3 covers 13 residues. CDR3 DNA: TGTGCCAGCAGCCTCGGGACTGTCTGGGAGCAGTACTTC. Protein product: CASSLGTVWEQYF.

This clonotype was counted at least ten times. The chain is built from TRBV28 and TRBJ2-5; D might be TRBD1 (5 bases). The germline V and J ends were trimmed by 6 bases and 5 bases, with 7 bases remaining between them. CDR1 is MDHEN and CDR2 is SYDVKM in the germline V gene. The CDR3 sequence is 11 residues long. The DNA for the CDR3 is TGTGCCAGCAGGAAGGGGGAGACCCAGTACTTC. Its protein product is CASRKGETQYF.